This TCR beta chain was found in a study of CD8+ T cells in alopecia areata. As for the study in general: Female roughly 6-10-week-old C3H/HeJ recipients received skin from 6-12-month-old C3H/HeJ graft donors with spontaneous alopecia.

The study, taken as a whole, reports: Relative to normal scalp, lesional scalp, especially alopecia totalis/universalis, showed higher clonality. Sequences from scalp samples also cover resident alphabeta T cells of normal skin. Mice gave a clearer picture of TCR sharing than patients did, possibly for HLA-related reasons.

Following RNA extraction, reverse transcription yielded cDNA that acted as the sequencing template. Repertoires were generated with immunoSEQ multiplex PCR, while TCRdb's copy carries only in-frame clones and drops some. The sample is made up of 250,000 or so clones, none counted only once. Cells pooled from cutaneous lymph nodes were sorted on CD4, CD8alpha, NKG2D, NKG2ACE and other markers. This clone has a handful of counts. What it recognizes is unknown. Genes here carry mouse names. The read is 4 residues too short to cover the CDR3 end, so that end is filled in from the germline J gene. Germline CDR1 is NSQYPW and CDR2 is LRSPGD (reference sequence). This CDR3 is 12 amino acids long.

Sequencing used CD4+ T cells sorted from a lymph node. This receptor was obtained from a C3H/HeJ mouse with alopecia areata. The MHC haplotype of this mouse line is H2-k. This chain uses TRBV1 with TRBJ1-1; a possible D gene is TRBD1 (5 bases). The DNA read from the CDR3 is TGCACCTGCAGTGAACGGGGGGCA. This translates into CTCSERGA. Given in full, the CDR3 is CTCSERGAEVFF.